The 15 T cell receptor beta chains reported below all come from one sample, sequenced in a study of blood T cell repertoires in COVID-19 (TCRdb year 2020). Receptors were amplified or captured by the immunoSEQ multiplex PCR assay. TCRdb limited this immuneACCESS table to in-frame rearrangements with V and J called. A share of clones is missing; checked studies link under half to unresolved V genes, and the rest is unexplained. The sample table records some 230,000 clones; roughly 81% of these occur just once. The top ten constitute around 0.96% of the sample. The sequencing sample was made of peripheral blood. The receptor set was obtained from a man aged 35 to 55 with acute or convalescent COVID-19.

The CDR3 protein is CAWSTRLNTEAFF. CDR3 DNA sequence: TGTGCCTGGAGTACCAGACTAAACACTGAAGCTTTCTTT. The rearrangement uses TRBV30 and TRBJ1-1; D is undetermined. This CDR3 is built from 13 residues. From germline, CDR1 is GTSNPN and CDR2 SVGIG (reference sequence). V was cut by 2 bases and J by 2 bases, with 9 bases left in between.

The chain links TRBV2 to TRBJ1-3; TRBD1 matches 7 bases. V was pared by 1 base and J by 3 bases, with 3 bases of the junction left unmatched. This CDR3 contains 15 residues. Germline CDR1 reads SNHLY; CDR2 reads FYNNEI. CDR3 in amino acids: CASSEVTGDGNTIYF. DNA of the CDR3: TGTGCCAGCAGTGAAGTTACAGGGGATGGAAACACCATATATTTT.

The chain combines TRBV6-5 with TRBJ2-1, with 9 bases aligning to TRBD2. Per the germline V gene, CDR1 is MNHEY and CDR2 is SVGAGI. V lost 3 bases and J lost 9; bases outside the gene matches: 9. The CDR3 runs 15 residues. The DNA of the CDR3 is TGTGCCAGCAGTTATCAGGCGGGGGGGCGAGGTGAGCAGTTCTTC. Amino acids: CASSYQAGGRGEQFF.

This clone was counted between two and nine times. The CDR3 spells CASSLVLRLTDTQYF. For the CDR3, the DNA is TGTGCCAGCAGCTTAGTCCTCAGGCTCACAGATACGCAGTATTTT. This chain connects TRBV11-2 to TRBJ2-3, with no clear D. The CDR3 has 15 residues. CDR1 is SGHAT and CDR2 is FQNNGV in the germline V gene. Between the trimmed V and J ends, which lost 1 base and 2 bases, there was a span of 10 bases.

This clone has a count of ten or more. The V and J genes are TRBV29-1 and TRBJ1-2; TRBD1 is a possible D gene (5 bases). The CDR3 loop spans 11 amino acids. Germline CDR1 reads SQVTM; CDR2 reads ANQGSEA. V lost 6 bases and J lost 7, with 12 bases in between. CDR3 protein: CSVERQGGYTF. In DNA form, the CDR3 reads TGCAGCGTCGAACGTCAGGGTGGCTACACCTTC.

This chain joins TRBV3-1 (or the pseudogene TRBV3-2) and TRBJ2-3; 9 bases match TRBD2. The CDR3 extends over 16 amino acids. Trimming removed 1 base from V and 5 bases from J; junction bases left unmatched: 7. Germline V CDR1 and CDR2: LGHDT, YNNKEL (reference sequence). CDR3: CASSQGSGGPRDTQYF. The CDR3, as DNA: TGTGCCAGCAGCCAAGGGAGCGGGGGGCCCCGAGATACGCAGTATTTT.

This clone is a singleton in its sample. The rearrangement joins TRBV2 to TRBJ1-5; D unclear. CDR3 length: 14 residues. V lost 4 bases and J 0 bases, leaving 7 bases between the germline ends. Germline-derived CDR1 and CDR2 are SNHLY and FYNNEI. As DNA, the CDR3 is TGTGCCAGCAGTGGCGTTTATAGCAATCAGCCCCAGCATTTT. This sequence encodes CASSGVYSNQPQHF.

The chain couples TRBV12-3 or TRBV12-4 to TRBJ2-3; D is uncertain. This CDR3 is built from 13 residues. Trimming removed 6 bases from V and 9 bases from J, with 16 bases in between. The CDR3 sequence: CASRFGPLNTQYF. CDR3 bases: TGTGCCAGCAGGTTTGGCCCTCTGAACACGCAGTATTTT.

The chain carries TRBV6-6 and TRBJ2-7; 7 bases align to TRBD2. Germline trimming cut 5 bases from V and 7 bases from J; bases unmatched to any gene: 11. The CDR3 contains 14 residues. From germline, CDR1 is MNHNY and CDR2 SVGAGI (reference sequence). CDR3 in amino acids: CASSLLAPAGEQYF. CDR3 nucleotides: TGTGCCAGCAGTCTACTGGCTCCAGCGGGGGAGCAGTACTTC.

This clone was observed a few times. The chain carries TRBV28 and TRBJ1-5, with 7 bases matching TRBD1. Germline V gene lookup returns CDR1 MDHEN and CDR2 SYDVKM. V shed 3 bases, J shed 7 bases, and the junction held 6 bases outside the gene matches. This CDR3 has 14 residues. The CDR3 nucleotides are TGTGCCAGCAGTTTGGTACAGGGGAGCCAGCCCCAGCATTTT. It encodes CASSLVQGSQPQHF.

This chain joins TRBV24-1 and TRBJ1-2, with TRBD1 matching over 12 bases. CDR3 length: 16 amino acids. The ends lost 2 bases at V and 8 bases at J; junction bases unmatched: 8. Germline lookup yields CDR1 KGHDR and CDR2 SFDVKD. The CDR3 DNA follows: TGTGCCACCAGTGATTGGGGGACAGGGGGCCTGGAGGGCTACACCTTC. Its translation: CATSDWGTGGLEGYTF.

The V gene is TRBV10-3, the J gene TRBJ2-7, with TRBD2 matching 8 bases. The CDR3 is 13 amino acids. The V gene's germline CDR1 is ENHRY and CDR2 SYGVKD. The J segment lost 7 bases and the V segment lost 9 bases, leaving 11 bases of the junction unmatched. The CDR3 spells CAIPGGGSREQYF. The CDR3 bases are TGTGCCATACCGGGGGGGGGCTCGAGGGAGCAGTACTTC.

The rearrangement uses TRBV25-1 and TRBJ1-4; no clear D gene. The V gene's germline CDR1 is MGHDK and CDR2 SYGVNS. The ends were cut back, 1 base at V and 3 bases at J, with 15 bases in the middle. The CDR3 totals 17 residues. In DNA, the CDR3 is TGTGCCAGCAGTGAATTCCAGCGGGAGGTGGCTAATGAAAAACTGTTTTTT. It encodes CASSEFQREVANEKLFF.

The rearrangement uses TRBV3-1 (or the pseudogene TRBV3-2) and TRBJ1-1; possible D gene TRBD1, 5 bases. The CDR3 length is 11 residues. Trimming cost V 4 bases and J 8 bases, with 8 bases left between them. Germline CDR1 LGHDT, CDR2 YNNKEL (reference sequence). The CDR3 DNA is TGTGCCAGCAGCCTCGGGGGAGAAGCTTTCTTT. Its protein product is CASSLGGEAFF.

The chain couples TRBV28 to TRBJ1-4, with D perhaps TRBD1 (6 bases). Trimming left V 2 bases short and J 7 bases short, with 14 bases between. Germline CDR1 MDHEN, CDR2 SYDVKM. This CDR3 region has 15 residues. The CDR3 coding sequence is TGTGCCAGCAGTTTAGGGGGGGCGCTGGGTGAAAAACTGTTTTTT. It specifies CASSLGGALGEKLFF.